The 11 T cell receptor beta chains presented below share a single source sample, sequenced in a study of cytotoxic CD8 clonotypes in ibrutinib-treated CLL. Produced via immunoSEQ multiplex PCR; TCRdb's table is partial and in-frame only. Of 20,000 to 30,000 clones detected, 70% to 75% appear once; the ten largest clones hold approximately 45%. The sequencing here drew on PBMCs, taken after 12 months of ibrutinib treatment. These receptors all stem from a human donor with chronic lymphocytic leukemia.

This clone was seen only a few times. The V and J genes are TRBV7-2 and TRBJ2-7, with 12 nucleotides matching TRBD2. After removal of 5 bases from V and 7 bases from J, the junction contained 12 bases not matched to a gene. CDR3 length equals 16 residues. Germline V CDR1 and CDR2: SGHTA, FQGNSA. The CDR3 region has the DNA TGTGCCAGCAGCGGACCGACTAGCGGGGGAGCACGGGAGCAGTACTTC. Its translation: CASSGPTSGGAREQYF. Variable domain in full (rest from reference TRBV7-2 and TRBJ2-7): GAGVSQSPSNKVTEKGKDVELRCDPISGHTALYWYRQSLGQGLEFLIYFQGNSAPDKSGLPSDRFSAERTGGSVSTLTIQRTQQEDSAVYLCASSGPTSGGAREQYFGPGTRLTVT.

Here the CDR3 reads CASSIASGGASAETQYF. CDR3 in DNA: TGTGCCAGTAGTATAGCTAGCGGGGGGGCCTCGGCAGAGACCCAGTACTTC. The rearrangement uses TRBV19 and TRBJ2-5; 12 positions match TRBD2. In germline, CDR1 is LNHDA, CDR2 SQIVND (reference sequence). This CDR3 has 17 amino acids. J gave up 4 bases and V 1 base, and 7 bases lay outside the gene matches.

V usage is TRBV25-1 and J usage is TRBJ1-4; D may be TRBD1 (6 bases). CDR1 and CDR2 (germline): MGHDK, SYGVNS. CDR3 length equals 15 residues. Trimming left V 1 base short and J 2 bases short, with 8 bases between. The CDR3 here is CASSEFQGTNEKLFF. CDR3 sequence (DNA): TGTGCCAGCAGTGAATTCCAGGGGACTAATGAAAAACTGTTTTTT.

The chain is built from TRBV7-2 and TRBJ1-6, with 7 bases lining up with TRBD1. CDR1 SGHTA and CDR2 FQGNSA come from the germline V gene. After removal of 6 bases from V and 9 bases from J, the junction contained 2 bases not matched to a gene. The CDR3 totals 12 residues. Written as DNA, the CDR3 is TGTGCCAGCAGTCACAGGGGTTCACCCCTCCACTTT. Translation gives CASSHRGSPLHF.

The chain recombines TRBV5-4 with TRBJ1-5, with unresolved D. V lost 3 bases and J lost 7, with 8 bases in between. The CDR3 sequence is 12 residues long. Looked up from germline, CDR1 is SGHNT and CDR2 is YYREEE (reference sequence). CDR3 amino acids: CASSSRGQPQHF. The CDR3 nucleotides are TGTGCCAGCAGCTCGAGAGGACAGCCCCAGCATTTT.

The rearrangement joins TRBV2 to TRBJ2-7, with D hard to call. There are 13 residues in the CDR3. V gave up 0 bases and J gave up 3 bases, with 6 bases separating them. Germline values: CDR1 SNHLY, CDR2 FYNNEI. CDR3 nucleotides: TGTGCCAGCAGTGAAGCGGTGGGCTACGAGCAGTACTTC. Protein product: CASSEAVGYEQYF.

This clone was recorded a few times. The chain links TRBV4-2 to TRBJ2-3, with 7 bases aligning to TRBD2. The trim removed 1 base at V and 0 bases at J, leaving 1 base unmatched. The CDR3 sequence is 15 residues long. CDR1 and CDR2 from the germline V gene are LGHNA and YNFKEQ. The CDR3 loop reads CASSQAGGSTDTQYF. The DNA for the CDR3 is TGTGCCAGCAGCCAAGCGGGGGGTAGCACAGATACGCAGTATTTT.

The CDR3 bases are TGTGCCAGCAGTTTATCCAGGGAAAGTTCACCCCTCCACTTT. Amino acid sequence: CASSLSRESSPLHF. V gene TRBV27 combines with J gene TRBJ1-6, with D maybe TRBD1 (5 bases). Germline CDR1 MNHEY, CDR2 SMNVEV (reference sequence). Trimming stripped 0 bases from V and 9 bases from J, with 9 bases between. There are 14 residues in the CDR3.

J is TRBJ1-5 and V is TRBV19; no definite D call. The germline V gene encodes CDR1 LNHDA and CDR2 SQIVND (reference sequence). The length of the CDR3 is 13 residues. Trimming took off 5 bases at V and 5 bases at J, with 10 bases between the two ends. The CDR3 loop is CASSESAYQPQHF. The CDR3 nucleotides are TGTGCCAGTAGTGAGTCAGCCTATCAGCCCCAGCATTTT.

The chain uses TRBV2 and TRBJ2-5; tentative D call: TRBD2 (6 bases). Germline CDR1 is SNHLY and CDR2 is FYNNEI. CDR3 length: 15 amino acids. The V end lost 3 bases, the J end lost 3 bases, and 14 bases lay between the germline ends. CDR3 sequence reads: CASSDRASVKETQYF. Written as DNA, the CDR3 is TGTGCCAGCAGTGATCGGGCTAGCGTAAAAGAGACCCAGTACTTC.

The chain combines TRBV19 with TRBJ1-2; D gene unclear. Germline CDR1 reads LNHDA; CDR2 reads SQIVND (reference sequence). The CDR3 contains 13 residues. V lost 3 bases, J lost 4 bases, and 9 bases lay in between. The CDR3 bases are TGTGCCAGTAGTATGCAAGGACCCTATGGCTACACCTTC. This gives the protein CASSMQGPYGYTF. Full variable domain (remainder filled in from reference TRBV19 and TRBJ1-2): DGGITQSPKYLFRKEGQNVTLSCEQNLNHDAMYWYRQDPGQGLRLIYYSQIVNDFQKGDIAEGYSVSREKKESFPLTVTSAQKNPTAFYLCASSMQGPYGYTFGSGTRLTVV.